Each of the 29 T cell receptor beta chains below was sequenced from the same sample in a study of cytomegalovirus exposure and HLA in healthy donors. Use of 60 Vbeta and 13 Jbeta primers characterized the PCR. The table came from immunoSEQ multiplex PCR; TCRdb's copy has only in-frame clones and leaves some out. The table shows about 130,000 clones, with about four fifths occurring only once. The sequencing input was PBMCs. These receptors all come from a woman aged 40-49 years in good health and CMV-seronegative.

The V call is TRBV28, the J call TRBJ2-1; TRBD2 matches 7 bases. The germline gives CDR1 MDHEN, CDR2 SYDVKM. Unmatched junction bases numbered 9, after V lost 8 bases and J lost 2 bases. This CDR3 region has 15 residues. This CDR3 is CASRGGSGPYNEQFF. For the CDR3, the DNA is TGTGCCAGCCGGGGCGGGAGTGGCCCCTACAATGAGCAGTTCTTC. The whole variable domain, remainder taken from reference TRBV28 and TRBJ2-1, is DVKVTQSSRYLVKRTGEKVFLECVQDMDHENMFWYRQDPGLGLRLIYFSYDVKMKEKGDIPEGYSVSREKKERFSLILESASTNQTSMYLCASRGGSGPYNEQFFGPGTRLTVL.

The genes are TRBV9 and TRBJ1-1; no reliable D call. The CDR3 is 15 amino acids. The V gene's germline CDR1 is SGDLS and CDR2 YYNGEE. Trimming took off 0 bases at V and 1 base at J, with 10 bases between the two ends. The CDR3 region is CASSVEGEQNTEAFF. The CDR3 region has the DNA TGTGCCAGCAGCGTAGAAGGAGAGCAGAACACTGAAGCTTTCTTT.

This clone has a single count. V is TRBV18 and J is TRBJ1-5; possibly TRBD1 for D (6 bases). The CDR3 sequence is 14 residues long. The V gene lost 4 bases and the J gene lost 3 bases, with 10 bases spanning the gap. Germline CDR1 KGHSH, CDR2 LQKENI. The chain's CDR3 is CASSLGQPNQPQHF. The CDR3 nucleotides read TGTGCCAGCTCACTCGGACAGCCCAATCAGCCCCAGCATTTT.

In this sample, this clone turned up once. The V call is TRBV27, the J call TRBJ2-1, with 9 bases identical to TRBD2. This CDR3 region has 17 residues. The germline CDR1 and CDR2 sequences are MNHEY and SMNVEV (reference sequence). Trimming at V came to 7 bases and at J to 4 bases, leaving 14 bases not matched to a gene. The CDR3 loop reads CASTTPREGYFYNEQFF. The DNA for the CDR3 is TGTGCCAGCACCACACCGCGGGAGGGATACTTTTACAATGAGCAGTTCTTC.

The chain has TRBV5-1 and TRBJ2-1, with TRBD2 matching over 7 bases. Trimming removed 1 base from V and 4 bases from J; junction bases left unmatched: 2. Germline CDR1 is SGHRS and CDR2 is YFSETQ. The CDR3 is 14 amino acids. The CDR3, as DNA: TGCGCCAGCAGCTTGCTAGCGGAGTACAATGAGCAGTTCTTC. This codes for CASSLLAEYNEQFF.

The chain employs TRBV28 and TRBJ2-5; 9 bases agree with TRBD2. The V segment lost 6 bases and the J segment 1 base; nucleotides outside the gene matches: 9. The CDR3 sequence is 16 residues long. Germline CDR1 and CDR2: MDHEN and SYDVKM. The DNA for the CDR3 is TGTGCCAGCAGCCCAGTAGCGGGAGCCTTCCAAGAGACCCAGTACTTC. It translates to CASSPVAGAFQETQYF.

This chain uses TRBV7-9 with TRBJ2-1, with 8 bases lining up with TRBD2. V lost 2 bases and J lost 6; bases outside the gene matches: 0. Germline CDR1 reads SEHNR; CDR2 reads FQNEAQ (reference sequence). This CDR3 has 13 amino acids. CDR3: CASSLSGSNEQFF. Here the CDR3 DNA reads TGTGCCAGCAGCTTAAGCGGGAGCAATGAGCAGTTCTTC.

The CDR3 loop reads CASTELLAGIGELFF. In nucleotides, the CDR3 is TGTGCCAGCACGGAACTCCTAGCGGGAATCGGGGAGCTGTTTTTT. The chain combines TRBV7-9 with TRBJ2-2; the match to TRBD2 covers 9 bases. This CDR3 comprises 15 residues. V was clipped by 7 bases and J by 7 bases; unmatched bases: 10. From germline, CDR1 is SEHNR and CDR2 FQNEAQ (reference sequence).

V and J are TRBV2 and TRBJ1-4; D is unresolved. The germline gives CDR1 SNHLY, CDR2 FYNNEI. The V end was cut by 6 bases, the J end by 8 bases, with 19 bases between. This CDR3 is 15 amino acids long. The CDR3 nucleotides are TGTGCCAGCAGCTCACAAAGTGTCATGGAGGAAAAACTGTTTTTT. Translated: CASSSQSVMEEKLFF.

The J gene is TRBJ2-3, the V gene TRBV29-1; 12 nucleotides match TRBD2. The CDR3 is made up of 18 amino acids. From germline, CDR1 is SQVTM and CDR2 ANQGSEA. J gave up 2 bases and V 0 bases, and 9 bases lay outside the gene matches. The CDR3 protein is CSVEDRLAGDSFTDTQYF. Written as DNA, the CDR3 is TGCAGCGTTGAAGACCGACTAGCGGGAGACTCCTTCACAGATACGCAGTATTTT.

This clone turned up a few times. The V and J genes are TRBV4-3 and TRBJ2-1, with D maybe TRBD2 (6 bases). CDR1 is LGHNA, CDR2 YSLEER, per germline. V gave up 4 bases and J gave up 2 bases, with 12 bases separating them. This CDR3 has 15 residues. The CDR3 DNA follows: TGCGCCAGCAGCCGATACGGGGGAACCTACAATGAGCAGTTCTTC. Protein sequence: CASSRYGGTYNEQFF.

V is TRBV5-4 and J is TRBJ2-7; TRBD1 might be the D (6 bases). There are 16 residues in the CDR3. With 4 bases removed from V and 4 bases from J, the gap between germline ends came to 21 bases. The germline gives CDR1 SGHNT, CDR2 YYREEE (reference sequence). The CDR3 spells CASSGSPGTSGYEQYF. CDR3 nucleotide sequence: TGTGCCAGCAGCGGGTCCCCCGGGACATCGGGATACGAGCAGTACTTC. Full variable domain (missing parts from reference TRBV5-4 and TRBJ2-7): ETGVTQSPTHLIKTRGQQVTLRCSSQSGHNTVSWYQQALGQGPQFIFQYYREEENGRGNFPPRFSGLQFPNYSSELNVNALELDDSALYLCASSGSPGTSGYEQYFGPGTRLTVT.

This chain connects TRBV7-9 to TRBJ1-4; a possible D gene is TRBD1 (6 bases). Germline-derived CDR1 and CDR2 are SEHNR and FQNEAQ (reference sequence). Trimming stripped 5 bases from V and 5 bases from J, with 15 bases between. The length of the CDR3 is 15 residues. The CDR3 coding sequence is TGTGCCAGCAGCCGCCCAAGGCAGGGGAATGAAAAACTGTTTTTT. Protein product: CASSRPRQGNEKLFF.

This clone was seen more than once but under ten times. The chain joins TRBV10-3 to TRBJ2-2; perhaps TRBD2 as D (5 bases). Between the trimmed V and J ends, which lost 10 bases and 3 bases, there was a span of 21 bases. The CDR3 extends over 16 amino acids. Germline CDR1 is ENHRY and CDR2 is SYGVKD. The CDR3 region is CATPRTAGDYTGELFF. The CDR3 DNA reads as TGTGCCACCCCTCGGACTGCTGGAGACTACACCGGGGAGCTGTTTTTT.

The chain uses TRBV5-6 and TRBJ2-5, with 8 bases fitting TRBD2. Germline V gene data show CDR1 as SGHDT and CDR2 as YYEEEE. The CDR3 consists of 16 residues. V shed 0 bases and J 5 bases; nucleotides not matched to a gene: 9. CDR3 amino acids: CASSLGGTSPVETQYF. In DNA, the CDR3 is TGTGCCAGCAGCTTGGGCGGGACTAGTCCGGTGGAGACCCAGTACTTC.

The chain couples TRBV9 to TRBJ2-3, with D unclear. With 1 base removed from V and 4 bases from J, the gap between germline ends came to 16 bases. Germline values: CDR1 SGDLS, CDR2 YYNGEE. The CDR3 consists of 16 residues. The DNA of the CDR3 is TGTGCCAGCAGCGTAATCGAGACTCTAGACGCAGATACGCAGTATTTT. It translates to CASSVIETLDADTQYF.

The chain joins TRBV5-4 to TRBJ1-1; D possibly corresponds to TRBD1 (5 bases). Germline V gene data show CDR1 as SGHNT and CDR2 as YYREEE (reference sequence). V was pared by 4 bases and J by 3 bases, with 13 bases between. The CDR3 covers 14 residues. CDR3 in DNA: TGTGCCAGCAGCCCCGGGACTAGGGACACTGAAGCTTTCTTT. Translating gives CASSPGTRDTEAFF.

The chain employs TRBV23-1 and TRBJ1-1; D unresolved. TRBV23-1 is sorted into the ORF group, with uncertain function. There are 13 residues in the CDR3. CDR3 nucleotide sequence: TGCGGTTCGGTGAGGGTATCGAACACTGAAGCTTTCTTT. Amino acid sequence: CGSVRVSNTEAFF.

The chain employs TRBV19 and TRBJ2-1; TRBD1 matches at 7 bases. The germline gives CDR1 LNHDA, CDR2 SQIVND (reference sequence). V was clipped by 7 bases and J by 6 bases; unmatched bases: 12. The CDR3 extends over 15 amino acids. DNA of the CDR3: TGTGCCAGTACCGTGACAGGGATCCGGACCAATGAGCAGTTCTTC. This gives the protein CASTVTGIRTNEQFF.

The count of this clone is one. At the DNA level, this CDR3 is encoded by other sequences in the same sample as well. This chain uses TRBV19 with TRBJ1-1; no definite D call. There are 11 residues in the CDR3. V was pared by 6 bases and J by 8 bases, with 10 bases between. Germline lookup yields CDR1 LNHDA and CDR2 SQIVND (reference sequence). The CDR3 sequence: CASSGSTEAFF. The CDR3, as DNA: TGTGCCAGTAGCGGGAGCACCGAAGCTTTCTTT.

This rearrangement joins TRBV19 to TRBJ2-3, with 9 bases identical to TRBD2. Germline V lookup: CDR1 LNHDA, CDR2 SQIVND (reference sequence). This CDR3 comprises 16 residues. V gave up 1 base and J gave up 4 bases; unmatched junction bases: 6. CDR3 nucleotides: TGTGCCAGTAGTATAGCGGGCGGGGGGGCCCCAGATACGCAGTATTTT. It yields the protein CASSIAGGGAPDTQYF.

The chain is built from TRBV13 and TRBJ2-7, with D maybe TRBD1 (5 bases). V was trimmed by 6 bases and J by 2 bases, leaving 14 bases between them. CDR1 is PRHDT, CDR2 FYEKMQ, per germline (reference sequence). The CDR3 is made up of 14 amino acids. CDR3 nucleotide sequence: TGTGCCAGCAGACCTCCAGGGCAAACCTACGAGCAGTACTTC. Encoded protein: CASRPPGQTYEQYF.

This chain links TRBV4-3 with TRBJ1-1; D is uncertain. This CDR3 contains 13 residues. Between the trimmed V and J ends, which lost 6 bases and 0 bases, there was a span of 8 bases. The V gene's germline CDR1 is LGHNA and CDR2 YSLEER. The CDR3 reads CASSRLVNTEAFF. CDR3 bases: TGCGCCAGCAGTCGTCTTGTGAACACTGAAGCTTTCTTT.

The chain is built from TRBV7-2 and TRBJ1-2; D ambiguous. V was shortened by 5 bases and J by 8 bases, with 15 bases between the two germline ends. Germline V lookup: CDR1 SGHTA, CDR2 FQGNSA. The CDR3 consists of 13 residues. In DNA, the CDR3 is TGTGCCAGCAGCACCCACGAACGGGAGGGCTACACCTTC. Protein sequence: CASSTHEREGYTF.

The chain carries TRBV9 and TRBJ2-2; perhaps TRBD1 as D (6 bases). Trimming cost V 3 bases and J 0 bases, with 9 bases left between them. The CDR3 runs to 15 residues. Per the germline V gene, CDR1 is SGDLS and CDR2 is YYNGEE. The CDR3 here is CASSGTDTNTGELFF. The CDR3 DNA sequence: TGTGCCAGCAGCGGGACAGATACGAACACCGGGGAGCTGTTTTTT.

Only a few counts were recorded for this clone. The junction departs from germline at one end; a sequencing error may be responsible. V is TRBV7-7 and J is TRBJ2-4, with unresolved D. Germline CDR1 is SSHAT and CDR2 is FNYEAQ (reference sequence). The CDR3 contains 8 residues. The DNA for the CDR3 is TGTGCTAGCAGCTTAAACAGCTTC. Residues: CASSLNSF.

Here the CDR3 DNA reads TGTGCCAGCAGCTCCGCCGGCGGGGCCGATGAAAAACTGTTTTTT. It translates to CASSSAGGADEKLFF. The chain uses TRBV7-9 and TRBJ1-4; TRBD1 is a possible D gene (5 bases). The CDR3 length is 15 residues. With 4 bases removed from V and 6 bases from J, the gap between germline ends came to 15 bases. In germline, CDR1 is SEHNR, CDR2 FQNEAQ (reference sequence).

The rearrangement uses TRBV2 and TRBJ2-1; 10 bases line up with TRBD2. This CDR3 is built from 15 residues. Trimming cost V 7 bases and J 2 bases; bases outside gene matches: 5. Germline V lookup: CDR1 SNHLY, CDR2 FYNNEI. This CDR3 is CASKSGGGPYNEQFF. The CDR3 nucleotides are TGTGCCAGCAAGAGCGGGGGGGGTCCCTACAATGAGCAGTTCTTC.

Concerning this clone: At one end, the junction sequence differs from germline, possibly due to a read error. This chain joins TRBV13 and TRBJ1-1, with 10 bases identical to TRBD1. The CDR3 covers 15 residues. Germline V CDR1 and CDR2: PRHDT, FYEKMQ (reference sequence). CDR3 nucleotide sequence: TGTCCCAGCAGCTCCCGGGACAGGGGACTCACTGAAGCTTTCTTT. Translated: CPSSSRDRGLTEAFF.